Detailed here is one TCR beta chain. These data belong to a study of control samples from healthy donors and cancer patients. Generated by immunoSEQ multiplex PCR, the TCRdb table keeps only in-frame clones and is missing some. The sample has more than 110,000 clones, roughly 92% seen once; the top ten hold 10% to 12%. The CDR3 length is 13 residues. V gave up 3 bases and J gave up 9 bases, with 12 bases separating them. Germline assignment: CDR1 LGHNA and CDR2 YSLEER. Sample: blood. This chain links TRBV4-3 with TRBJ2-1, with a weak D call TRBD1 (6 bases). This sequence originates from a man aged 25-45 years in good health. The CDR3 coding sequence is TGCGCCAGCAGCCACAGCAGGGGTCCTGAGCAGTTCTTC. Translating gives CASSHSRGPEQFF.